This T cell receptor (beta chain) came from a study of Tregs in tolerant kidney transplant recipients. Study conclusions and caveats: Tregs expanded with activated donor B cells seemed most donor-specific. Some patients' samples used different primers over time, so nucleotide sequences weren't comparable.

As concerns this clone: What it recognizes is unknown.

Produced via immunoSEQ multiplex PCR; TCRdb's table is partial and in-frame only. The data contain about 50,000 clones, roughly 89% of them singletons. The nonmyeloablative bone marrow transplants came from related graft donors, with transient mixed chimerism. From germline, CDR1 is MGHRA and CDR2 YSYEKL. After removal of 6 bases from V and 5 bases from J, the junction contained 13 bases not matched to a gene. The CDR3 totals 16 residues. This clonotype was sampled from a human patient who received a combined kidney and bone marrow transplant. Some of these T cells may belong to the graft donor. Sequenced here: CD8+ T cells from blood (PBMCs), sampled 12 months after the transplant. The rearrangement links TRBV4-1 to TRBJ2-5; 9 nucleotides match TRBD2. The CDR3 loop reads CASSELAGTRWETQYF. The CDR3 DNA reads as TGCGCCAGCAGTGAACTAGCGGGTACCAGATGGGAGACCCAGTACTTC.